This TCR beta chain came from a study of molecular identifiers for immune sequencing clone quantification. About the research overall: In replicates, RNA from approximately 22,000 or 94,000 naive CD8 cells was divided five ways and four parts were sequenced.

Turning to this clonotype: Its antigen is not known. This clone may be a read error of a much larger clone one base away.

Listed TCR primers and previously described methods were used for bulk TCR libraries. In TCRdb, the PCR reads were re-called with MiXCR into one record per CDR3 protein. Among 10,000 to 12,000 distinct CDR3 sequences, about 20% were seen once, and the ten largest hold more than 1.4%. Naive CD8 T cells were sorted as CD8+CD4-CCR7+CD45RA+. Germline V gene lookup returns CDR1 SQVTM and CDR2 ANQGSEA. Trimming removed 2 bases at V and 5 bases at J, with 13 bases between. The CDR3 is made up of 14 amino acids. Notes on the study in general: Barcode-sharing identical TCR molecules could underestimate highly expanded clone sizes.

This clonotype was sampled from a human donor in good health. Some libraries in this study had Jurkat cell RNA spiked in. The chain links TRBV29-1 to TRBJ2-1; D gene uncertain. The source material was naive CD8+ T cells from blood, with Jurkat cell RNA spiked in. Stated subset: FACS-sorted CD8+CD4-CCR7+CD45RA+ naive T cells. The CDR3 sequence: CSVEFSDQHNEQFF. CDR3 bases: TGCAGCGTTGAATTCAGTGATCAACACAATGAGCAGTTCTTC.